This TCR beta chain was found in a study of patients with pleural tuberculosis. This clonotype was detected ten times or more. The CDR3 is made up of 16 amino acids. The V gene's germline CDR1 is SGHAT and CDR2 FQDESV (reference sequence). Deletions cut 3 bases from V and 0 bases from J, with 11 bases between. One entry per CDR3 protein, called by TCRdb with MiXCR from the reads. The repertoire holds tens of thousands of distinct CDR3 sequences, with 6% to 8% as singletons. The rearrangement uses TRBV11-1 and TRBJ2-2; tentatively, D is TRBD1 (6 bases). This clonotype was sampled from a human donor with pleural tuberculosis. The CDR3 spells CASSFRGSSNTGELFF. DNA of the CDR3: TGTGCCAGCAGCTTTAGGGGGAGCTCGAACACCGGGGAGCTGTTTTTT.